A selection of T cell receptor beta chains follows, all from one sample in a study of cytomegalovirus exposure and HLA in healthy donors. Only in-frame clones appear in the TCRdb table, and some are missing; sequencing was by immunoSEQ multiplex PCR. The sample records 150,000 or so clones, roughly 86% being singletons. The sequencing input was PBMCs. These receptors were collected from a human donor in good health. CDR3s include the opening cysteine and the closing phenylalanine or tryptophan. D genes are given only for firm matches.

v_call,d_call,j_call,cdr3_aa
TRBV18,-,TRBJ2-1,CASSPFAGTYNEQFF
TRBV4-2,TRBD2,TRBJ2-1,CASSQDIKLAGGQSSYNEQFF
TRBV4-3,TRBD1,TRBJ2-2,CASSQDDRAGELFF
TRBV7-2,-,TRBJ1-5,CASSPDRSGNQPQHF
TRBV29-1,TRBD1,TRBJ1-2,CSVQTGASYGYTF
TRBV11-2,TRBD1,TRBJ1-2,CASSSLTRDRGGYTF
TRBV6-5,TRBD1,TRBJ2-7,CASSYFGTATYEQYF
TRBV27,TRBD1,TRBJ1-1,CASSRDRAARGEAFF
TRBV2,-,TRBJ1-1,CASSENVRSEAFF
TRBV7-8,-,TRBJ2-7,CASSLKIGQTDEQYF
TRBV4-1,-,TRBJ1-3,CASSQLAGRTNTIYF
TRBV6-5,TRBD1,TRBJ1-2,CASTLDRAAGYTF
TRBV5-1,-,TRBJ1-4,CASSLGSNEKLFF
TRBV4-1,-,TRBJ2-1,CASSQVLSSYNEQFF
TRBV5-1,-,TRBJ2-2,CASSLGRTRFAGELFF
TRBV5-1,-,TRBJ2-1,CASSLATGLGNEQFF
TRBV5-1,-,TRBJ2-7,CASSLDGQRRSSYEQYF
TRBV13,TRBD1,TRBJ2-6,CASSSLDRGQSSGANVLTF
TRBV7-2,TRBD2,TRBJ2-7,CASSLVGLAGGHYEQYF
TRBV5-1,TRBD1,TRBJ2-1,CASSLGRQGVVDEQFF
TRBV5-4,TRBD2,TRBJ2-2,CASSSPAGVNTGELFF
TRBV6-6,-,TRBJ1-1,CASRTRRTEAFF
TRBV5-6,TRBD2,TRBJ2-2,CASSLHRGGHLNTGELFF
TRBV27,TRBD1,TRBJ1-2,CASSFSGGIYGYTF
TRBV9,TRBD2,TRBJ2-1,CASSVTGLAGGPYNEQFF
TRBV28,-,TRBJ2-7,CASSLPSFLPYEQYF
TRBV6-1,TRBD2,TRBJ2-7,CASSVTSGGAVEQYF
TRBV6-4,TRBD1,TRBJ1-1,CASSIKQGVVLGAFF
TRBV10-3,TRBD1,TRBJ1-1,CAISESPTGEAFF
TRBV5-1,-,TRBJ1-5,CASSLGQSQPQHF
TRBV4-1,-,TRBJ2-3,CASSQLDLTSTDTQYF